The T cell receptor (beta chain) described here comes from a study of cytotoxic CD8 clonotypes in ibrutinib-treated CLL. Study in general: Partial response was seen in about 24 patients and complete response in 2; after median 68 months, approximately 15 stayed remitted, some 12 progressed. An average of 255,043 productive templates and 94,082 productive rearrangements was obtained per sample.

Data came from immunoSEQ multiplex PCR; TCRdb stores just in-frame clones and leaves some out. Of about 80,000 clones listed, about four fifths are singletons. As for this clone: The antigen is undetermined.

CDR3 length: 14 amino acids. The germline CDR1 and CDR2 sequences are SGHTA and FQGTGA. Trimming removed 3 bases at V and 6 bases at J, with 12 bases between. Notes on the study in general: At baseline, clonality was higher than in age-matched healthy donors and correlated with CD8+ counts.

Specimen: PBMCs, collected after 12 months of ibrutinib treatment. This chain uses TRBV7-3 with TRBJ2-1; maybe TRBD2 (6 bases). The TCR was taken from a human donor with chronic lymphocytic leukemia. CDR3: CASSFGGRSNEQFF. The DNA of the CDR3 is TGTGCCAGCAGCTTCGGTGGGAGGTCCAATGAGCAGTTCTTC.